The 8 T cell receptor beta chains below come from one sample, sequenced in a study of T cell responses to AZD1222 COVID-19 vaccine (dated by TCRdb to the early 2020s). Libraries came from the immunoSEQ multiplex PCR assay. Drawn from immuneACCESS, this table holds only the in-frame rearrangements with V and J called that TCRdb kept. Clones are partly lost; checked studies trace under half to an unresolved V gene and leave the rest unexplained. For this sample there are 90,000 to 130,000 clones; around 93% appear just once. Approximately 2.8% of the sample goes to the ten largest clones. The time point label corresponds to: about 28 days (+/-7) after the second vaccine dose. Sequenced here: peripheral blood, sampled 28 days after the second AZD1222 dose. These receptors all stem from an adult who received the AZD1222 COVID-19 vaccine.

A few counts support this clone. V is TRBV6-5 and J is TRBJ2-7; a possible D gene is TRBD2 (7 bases). The CDR3 has 14 residues. The germline gives CDR1 MNHEY, CDR2 SVGAGI. Trimming removed 2 bases from V and 4 bases from J, with 12 bases in between. CDR3 nucleotides: TGTGCCAGCAGTTACCTAGGGGGGGCGTACGAGCAGTACTTC. It is translated as CASSYLGGAYEQYF.

This sequence joins TRBV5-5 and TRBJ1-2, with 10 bases identical to TRBD1. The ends lost 0 bases at V and 0 bases at J; junction bases unmatched: 8. There are 18 residues in the CDR3. Per germline, CDR1 SGHKS and CDR2 YYEKEE (reference sequence). Written as DNA, the CDR3 is TGTGCCAGCAGCTTGGCCGGGACAGGGGTACAAGCTAACTATGGCTACACCTTC. This gives the protein CASSLAGTGVQANYGYTF.

J is TRBJ1-6 and V is TRBV6-4; D perhaps matches TRBD1 (5 bases). Trimming removed 2 bases at V and 5 bases at J, with 7 bases between. This CDR3 has 14 amino acids. Germline lookup yields CDR1 MRHNA and CDR2 SNTAGT. CDR3 sequence reads: CASSDGTDNSPLHF. The CDR3 bases are TGTGCCAGCAGTGACGGGACGGATAATTCACCCCTCCACTTT.

This rearrangement joins TRBV6-6 to TRBJ1-1; no clear D. The CDR3 is 13 amino acids. Germline CDR1 is MNHNY and CDR2 is SVGAGI (reference sequence). V was shortened by 2 bases and J by 1 base, with 5 bases between the two germline ends. CDR3 protein: CASSYSENTEAFF. The CDR3 nucleotides are TGTGCCAGCAGTTACAGTGAGAACACTGAAGCTTTCTTT.

V usage is TRBV12-5 and J usage is TRBJ1-2; 12 bases agree with TRBD1. After removal of 6 bases from V and 4 bases from J, the junction contained 15 bases not matched to a gene. CDR1 and CDR2 (germline): LGHNT, FRNRAP. The CDR3 sequence is 18 residues long. CDR3 sequence: CASGGRGQGALPPYGYTF. As DNA, the CDR3 is TGTGCTAGTGGGGGCCGGGGACAGGGGGCACTTCCGCCCTATGGCTACACCTTC.

The chain is built from TRBV5-6 and TRBJ1-1; D uncertain. CDR3 length: 16 amino acids. Per the germline V gene, CDR1 is SGHDT and CDR2 is YYEEEE. The V and J ends lost 4 bases and 4 bases respectively, with 20 bases between them. The CDR3, as DNA: TGTGCCAGCAGCCGCTTGGGGAGGGAGACTGGCACTGAAGCTTTCTTT. This sequence encodes CASSRLGRETGTEAFF. The entire variable domain, with the rest obtained from reference TRBV5-6 and TRBJ1-1, is as follows: DAGVTQSPTHLIKTRGQQVTLRCSPKSGHDTVSWYQQALGQGPQFIFQYYEEEERQRGNFPDRFSGHQFPNYSSELNVNALLLGDSALYLCASSRLGRETGTEAFFGQGTRLTVV.

This clone was detected only once. The chain couples TRBV3-1 (or the pseudogene TRBV3-2) to TRBJ2-5, with 11 positions matching TRBD2. The CDR3 spans 16 residues. The trim removed 4 bases at V and 2 bases at J, leaving 6 bases unmatched. Germline assignment: CDR1 LGHDT and CDR2 YNNKEL (reference sequence). The CDR3 DNA reads TGTGCCAGCAGCCTCGCTAGCGGGGGGTATCAAGAGACCCAGTACTTC. This codes for CASSLASGGYQETQYF.

This chain connects TRBV30 to TRBJ2-2, with D maybe TRBD1 (6 bases). The CDR3 sequence is 14 residues long. Germline-derived CDR1 and CDR2 are GTSNPN and SVGIG (reference sequence). V shed 4 bases and J shed 8 bases, with 17 bases lying between them. CDR3 loop: CAWNPDRPGGELFF. CDR3 coding DNA: TGTGCCTGGAACCCGGACAGACCTGGTGGGGAGCTGTTTTTT.